This TCR beta chain comes out of a study of blood T cells in healthy people across ages (dated by TCRdb to between 2015 and 2016). At the level of the whole study: In model experiments, roughly one uniquely barcoded TCR beta cDNA molecule per two T cells was captured by template switching. The study measured age-related changes in TCR beta repertoire diversity using deep sequencing normalized with unique cDNA molecular identifiers. The donors were split into four age groups: young (average about 15 years), middle-aged (roughly 39), aged (about 56) and long-lived (under 90). To avoid experimental bias, donors of different ages were spread randomly across the sequencing lanes. For two donors (one aged 18 to 30 and one aged 80 or older), the study analyzed two additional independent replicas of 1 million unique cDNA reads from the same blood draw. Findings and caveats that apply to the study as a whole: Observed TCR beta diversity per million T cells fell roughly linearly with age, and a significant reduction was already apparent by age about 36. A strong correlation was found between observed TCR beta diversity and the percentage of naive T cells measured by flow cytometry. Compared with the aged group, the long-lived group had more naive CD4+ T cells, fewer expanded clones and increased TCR diversity, a pattern suggesting age selection. Estimates of total diversity based on one million sequenced T cells were considered lower bounds and underestimates. Donor CMV infection status was unknown, potentially confounding age-related changes in expanded clonotypes. Since profiling was done on bulk unsorted PBMCs, naive and antigen-experienced compartments could not be conclusively compared.

The 39 donors, aged about 6 to 95 years, were systemically healthy Caucasian individuals from Russia. Each donor gave roughly 9.5 milliliters of peripheral blood, collected into EDTA-treated Vacutainer tubes. Ficoll-Paque density-gradient centrifugation was used to isolate PBMCs, with at least 7 million obtained per sample. Total RNA, at least 5 micrograms per sample, was extracted from PBMCs with Trizol reagent. The percentages of naive CD45RAhigh/CD27high T cells were determined by flow cytometry on a PBMC aliquot from every donor. The library was generated by 5' RACE. The sequencer was an Illumina HiSeq 2500. The second PCR ran for about 6 to 12 cycles and used a J-beta primer mix along with a sample-barcoded 5' primer. A template-switch 5' adaptor carrying 12 random nucleotides introduced a unique molecular identifier onto each TCR beta cDNA molecule. At least 3 million CDR3-containing paired-end reads were obtained from each sample. First-strand cDNA synthesis was performed from all RNA using the Mint cDNA synthesis kit, with priming by a TRBC-specific oligonucleotide. All cDNA was treated with uracil-DNA glycosylase and then went through a first 18-cycle PCR with the universal primers M1SS and BC2_uni_R. The study's own analysis went as follows. Each sample was normalized by randomly selecting 1 million high-quality reads, each carrying a distinct molecular identifier. Reads with shared molecular identifiers were discarded instead of being binned into consensus sequences. MiTCR, run with a Q25 quality threshold and the strictest error-elimination algorithm, handled CDR3 identification, clonotype clustering and error correction. A nonparametric unseen species model with Euler transformation was used to estimate a lower bound on total TCR beta diversity. TCRdb applied fastp at Q25 and MiXCR to the public reads, then kept only in-frame beta chains. Identical CDR3 protein sequences are pooled into one entry, listed with their most common genes and DNA. The authors' filters were not applied to this entry. The sample contains about 600,000 distinct CDR3 sequences, around half of them found a single time. In total, the top ten clones hold about 26% of the sample.

Including the terminal cysteine and phenylalanine, the CDR3 comprises 13 residues. Just the 39-base CDR3 DNA is kept, in frame starting at base 1. The CDR1 and CDR2 encoded by the germline V gene (reference sequence) are DFQATT and SNEGSKA. With respect to this clonotype: The antigen it binds to is not known. The input lacks base qualities; no much larger clone sits a single base away.

The clonotype was recovered from a man older than 75 in good health. Recombination linked TRBV20-1 to TRBJ2-4; 8 of the junction bases match TRBD1. The J call may not be correct, given that the DNA end is closer to TRBJ2-7. Sample: blood. DNA sequence: TGCAGTGCACCCGGGACAGGTGTGTACGAGCAGTACTTC. Its protein reads: CSAPGTGVYEQYF.